The rows below give T cell receptor beta chains drawn from one sample of a study of OX40 agonist ivuxolimab in advanced cancers. Sequencing used immunoSEQ multiplex PCR; TCRdb keeps in-frame clones, though not all of them. The sample holds around 72,000 clones, 80% seen once. The sequencing here drew on CD4+ or CD8+ T cells sorted from blood, taken in a trial of the OX40 agonist ivuxolimab. These receptors were obtained from an adult with an advanced solid tumor such as melanoma, head and neck, liver or kidney cancer. Both conserved end residues are part of each CDR3. D genes are given only for firm matches. The size entry is marked missing in some rows and otherwise reads once, few, many or a size class.

DNA: TGTGCCAGCAGTGAATGGCTAGCCCAAGAGACCCAGTACTTC
CDR3: CASSEWLAQETQYF
V: TRBV2
size: .
D: .
J: TRBJ2-5

DNA: TGTGCCAGCAGCTTGGCCGGGAAGCAATCAGTCAATGGCTACACCTTC
CDR3: CASSLAGKQSVNGYTF
V: TRBV5-4
size: .
D: .
J: TRBJ1-2

DNA: TGTGCCTGGAGTCATGAAGGGGCGGGACACCCCACAGATACGCAGTATTTT
CDR3: CAWSHEGAGHPTDTQYF
V: TRBV30
size: .
D: .
J: TRBJ2-3

DNA: TGTGCCAGCAGCTTGGTGCCACGAGGGGGTAACACTGAAGCTTTCTTT
CDR3: CASSLVPRGGNTEAFF
V: TRBV5-5
size: .
D: .
J: TRBJ1-1

DNA: TGCGCCAGCAGCTTGTTTGGGGGCGGAGAGACCCAGTACTTC
CDR3: CASSLFGGGETQYF
V: TRBV5-1
size: .
D: .
J: TRBJ2-5

DNA: TGTGCCAGCAGCAGGGCGACCAAAAACATTCAGTACTTC
CDR3: CASSRATKNIQYF
V: TRBV6-1
size: .
D: .
J: TRBJ2-4

DNA: TGTGCCATCAGTGAGGCTCTCTACGAGCAGTACTTC
CDR3: CAISEALYEQYF
V: TRBV10-3
size: few
D: .
J: TRBJ2-7

DNA: TGTGCCAGCAGCGTAGGAGTAGGGAAGACGCGAGAGACCCAGTACTTC
CDR3: CASSVGVGKTRETQYF
V: TRBV9
size: few
D: .
J: TRBJ2-5

DNA: TGTGCCAGCAGTACCCTAGACCGCTCTAACTATGGCTACACCTTC
CDR3: CASSTLDRSNYGYTF
V: TRBV27
size: .
D: .
J: TRBJ1-2

DNA: TGTGCCAGCACCCTGGACCCCACAGATACGCAGTATTTT
CDR3: CASTLDPTDTQYF
V: TRBV6-5
size: .
D: .
J: TRBJ2-3

DNA: TGCGCCAGCACGGGCGGAGCCACGGGCACCGGGGAGCTGTTTTTT
CDR3: CASTGGATGTGELFF
V: TRBV5-1
size: .
D: .
J: TRBJ2-2

DNA: TGTGCCTGTCAGTACCGGGACAGGCAGTCTTATGGCTACACCTTC
CDR3: CACQYRDRQSYGYTF
V: TRBV30
size: .
D: TRBD1
J: TRBJ1-2

DNA: TGTGCCAGCAGTCCTGGACATTTCACAGATACGCAGTATTTT
CDR3: CASSPGHFTDTQYF
V: TRBV6-5
size: .
D: .
J: TRBJ2-3

DNA: TGTGCCAGCAGCTTATCACCTACCCCTTCCTACAATGAGCAGTTCTTC
CDR3: CASSLSPTPSYNEQFF
V: TRBV7-2
size: .
D: .
J: TRBJ2-1

DNA: TGTGCCAGCAGTTTTTGGGAACCGGGTGAAGCTTTCTTT
CDR3: CASSFWEPGEAFF
V: TRBV6-6
size: .
D: .
J: TRBJ1-1

DNA: TGTGCCAGCTCACCACGGGCCCAGGCGTTCATGAACACTGAAGCTTTCTTT
CDR3: CASSPRAQAFMNTEAFF
V: TRBV18
size: .
D: .
J: TRBJ1-1

DNA: TGTGCCAGCAGCTACCAGCGGGGACATAGCACAGATACGCAGTATTTT
CDR3: CASSYQRGHSTDTQYF
V: TRBV5-4
size: once
D: .
J: TRBJ2-3

DNA: TGTGCCAGCTCTCTCCGGGGACTAGCGGTAGATACGCAGTATTTT
CDR3: CASSLRGLAVDTQYF
V: TRBV27
size: .
D: TRBD2
J: TRBJ2-3

DNA: TGTGCCAGCAGCCGGCAGGGTATGGCGAACACCGGGGAGCTGTTTTTT
CDR3: CASSRQGMANTGELFF
V: TRBV5-4
size: .
D: .
J: TRBJ2-2

DNA: TGTGCCAGCTCCATAAACCCAGCCGGGGAGCTGTTTTTT
CDR3: CASSINPAGELFF
V: TRBV6-5
size: once
D: .
J: TRBJ2-2

DNA: TGCGCCAGCAGCCCCGGGACTAGCGCAGCCTACAATGAGCAGTTCTTC
CDR3: CASSPGTSAAYNEQFF
V: TRBV5-1
size: .
D: TRBD2
J: TRBJ2-1

DNA: TGTGCCAGCAGCCCAACCCTGGGGTCGGGGGCTGAAGCTTTCTTT
CDR3: CASSPTLGSGAEAFF
V: TRBV7-6
size: .
D: .
J: TRBJ1-1

DNA: TGTGCCAGCTCACCGGCGGGGCCTTCCGAGCAGTACTTC
CDR3: CASSPAGPSEQYF
V: TRBV18
size: few
D: .
J: TRBJ2-7

DNA: TGTGCCACCAGCAGAACCGACAGGGATGGCTACACCTTC
CDR3: CATSRTDRDGYTF
V: TRBV15
size: .
D: TRBD1
J: TRBJ1-2

DNA: TGCAGCGTTGAAGACGTATTAGGGGGAGGTTTACGCGGCTACACCTTC
CDR3: CSVEDVLGGGLRGYTF
V: TRBV29-1
size: .
D: .
J: TRBJ1-2

DNA: TGTGCCAGCGCCGGGGACAGGGGACCAGAGACCCAGTACTTC
CDR3: CASAGDRGPETQYF
V: TRBV6-1
size: once
D: TRBD1
J: TRBJ2-5

DNA: TGTGCCAGCAGTTATTATAGCGGGAGTCGCAATGAGCAGTTCTTC
CDR3: CASSYYSGSRNEQFF
V: TRBV6-5
size: .
D: TRBD2
J: TRBJ2-1

DNA: TGCGCCAGCAGCTTCAACACCGGGGAGCTGTTTTTT
CDR3: CASSFNTGELFF
V: TRBV5-1
size: .
D: .
J: TRBJ2-2

DNA: TGCGCCAGCAGCTTGGATGTCATAGAGAACACTGAAGCTTTCTTT
CDR3: CASSLDVIENTEAFF
V: TRBV5-1
size: .
D: .
J: TRBJ1-1

DNA: TGTGCCAGCAGCGCCCCATACGGGGAGCTGTTTTTT
CDR3: CASSAPYGELFF
V: TRBV11-2
size: .
D: .
J: TRBJ2-2

DNA: TGTGCCAGCAGCACCGTTAGCGGAACCTACGAGCAGTACTTC
CDR3: CASSTVSGTYEQYF
V: TRBV7-8
size: .
D: .
J: TRBJ2-7

DNA: TGTGCCAGCCGAATGAGTGGGACCCAGGAGACCCAGTACTTC
CDR3: CASRMSGTQETQYF
V: TRBV6-5
size: .
D: .
J: TRBJ2-5

DNA: TGTGCCAGTAGTATCAGGACAGGGCAAGATGGCTCACCCCTCCACTTT
CDR3: CASSIRTGQDGSPLHF
V: TRBV19
size: .
D: TRBD1
J: TRBJ1-6

DNA: TGTGCCAGCTCACCACCTTTCCAGGGTTCAGATACGCAGTATTTT
CDR3: CASSPPFQGSDTQYF
V: TRBV18
size: .
D: .
J: TRBJ2-3

DNA: TGTGCCACCAGCGGAGTGGGAGAGGGAAATGAAAAACTGTTTTTT
CDR3: CATSGVGEGNEKLFF
V: TRBV15
size: .
D: .
J: TRBJ1-4

DNA: TGTGCCAGCAGTCGGGAGATGAGCACAGATACGCAGTATTTT
CDR3: CASSREMSTDTQYF
V: TRBV6-4
size: once
D: .
J: TRBJ2-3

DNA: TGTGCCAGCACCCTAGTCCGACAGGGATCGTACGAGCAGTACTTC
CDR3: CASTLVRQGSYEQYF
V: TRBV7-2
size: once
D: TRBD1
J: TRBJ2-7